The clone carrying this T cell receptor (beta chain) was detected only a few times. The antigen is undetermined. The entry originates in a study of T-cell reconstitution after alpha-beta-depleted transplantation in children. Study-wide findings and caveats: Surviving recipient T cells and thymic progenitors accounted for the high day-60 TCRbeta diversity observed in some patients. From newly produced T cells came most of the T-cell counts and diversity one year after transplant. Reported findings indicate that, about two months after transplant, alpha-beta T cells came from several hundred expanded clones, which were derived from non-depleted graft cells.

Preparation of the TCRbeta library involved a method that used unique molecular identifiers. MiXCR, applied by TCRdb to the PCR reads, yields one record per CDR3 protein. The data show 600,000 or so distinct CDR3 sequences, around 23% seen once. J lost 8 bases, V lost 6 bases, and 9 bases had no gene match. This CDR3 is built from 16 residues. Germline V gene sequence: CDR1 MDHEN, CDR2 SYDVKM. The input for sequencing was PBMCs, mostly from graft donor cells, taken 360 days after TCRalphabeta/CD19-depleted stem cell transplant. The rearrangement joins TRBV28 to TRBJ2-2; 13 positions agree with TRBD2. The receptor was derived from a boy in the first two years of life who had a stem cell transplant for acute myeloid leukemia, so the T cells may come from the graft donor. The CDR3 DNA is TGTGCCAGCAGCTACGGACTAGCGGGGGACCTTGGGGAGCTGTTTTTT. Amino acid sequence: CASSYGLAGDLGELFF.